These T cell receptor beta chains were read from a single sample in a study of T cell responses to AZD1222 COVID-19 vaccine. Sequencing was performed with immunoSEQ multiplex PCR; in TCRdb, only in-frame clones are kept and a portion is missing. The sample has around 140,000 clones, about nine tenths seen once. Sequenced here: peripheral blood, sampled on day 0 of AZD1222 vaccination. Receptors originate from an adult in good health. Each CDR3 is given with its conserved first and last residue. D genes are given only for firm matches. Some rows mark clone size as missing; the rest say once, few, many or name a class of expanded clone.

clone_size: once; v_call: TRBV9; d_call: NA; j_call: TRBJ2-1; cdr3_nt: TGTGCCAGCAGCGTACGTGGGACATCTGAGCAGTTCTTC; cdr3_aa: CASSVRGTSEQFF
clone_size: NA; v_call: TRBV7-9; d_call: NA; j_call: TRBJ2-3; cdr3_nt: TGTGCCAGCAGCTTCAGAGGGGATACGCAGTATTTT; cdr3_aa: CASSFRGDTQYF
clone_size: NA; v_call: TRBV11-1; d_call: TRBD1; j_call: TRBJ2-7; cdr3_nt: TGTGCCAGCAGCTCAACAAGCGGACAGGGATTTGGGGAGCAGTACTTC; cdr3_aa: CASSSTSGQGFGEQYF
clone_size: NA; v_call: TRBV12-3/TRBV12-4; d_call: NA; j_call: TRBJ2-5; cdr3_nt: TGTGCCAGCAGTTTGCGAGGAGAGACCCAGTACTTC; cdr3_aa: CASSLRGETQYF
clone_size: NA; v_call: TRBV18; d_call: NA; j_call: TRBJ1-6; cdr3_nt: TGTGCCAGCTCACCGGTAGGGGTAGTGGATAATTCACCCCTCCACTTT; cdr3_aa: CASSPVGVVDNSPLHF
clone_size: NA; v_call: TRBV6-5; d_call: NA; j_call: TRBJ2-5; cdr3_nt: TGTGCCTGTGGGGAGCGAGAGACCCAGTACTTC; cdr3_aa: CACGERETQYF
clone_size: NA; v_call: TRBV5-6; d_call: NA; j_call: TRBJ1-1; cdr3_nt: TGTGCCAGCAGCTTCAGGGGGAACACTGAAGCTTTCTTT; cdr3_aa: CASSFRGNTEAFF
clone_size: NA; v_call: TRBV3-1/TRBV3-2; d_call: NA; j_call: TRBJ2-1; cdr3_nt: TGTGCCAGCAGCCCTACATGGGGGGAGGATGAGCAGTTCTTC; cdr3_aa: CASSPTWGEDEQFF
clone_size: NA; v_call: TRBV11-2; d_call: TRBD1; j_call: TRBJ2-7; cdr3_nt: TGTGCCAGCAGCTTAGCGACAGGGCCCTACGAGCAGTACTTC; cdr3_aa: CASSLATGPYEQYF
clone_size: NA; v_call: TRBV28; d_call: NA; j_call: TRBJ1-6; cdr3_nt: TGTGCCAGCAGTGCCGCGAAGGGCTCCTATAATTCACCCCTCCACTTT; cdr3_aa: CASSAAKGSYNSPLHF
clone_size: NA; v_call: TRBV30; d_call: NA; j_call: TRBJ1-2; cdr3_nt: TGTGCCTGGAGTGTGTCCGCAGGTGGCTACACCTTC; cdr3_aa: CAWSVSAGGYTF
clone_size: NA; v_call: TRBV5-1; d_call: NA; j_call: TRBJ2-2; cdr3_nt: TGCGCCAGCAGCACTCAGGGGCCCTACACCGGGGAGCTGTTTTTT; cdr3_aa: CASSTQGPYTGELFF
clone_size: NA; v_call: TRBV13; d_call: TRBD1; j_call: TRBJ1-4; cdr3_nt: TGTGCCAGCAAAAACCTCGGGACAGATAATGAAAAACTGTTTTTT; cdr3_aa: CASKNLGTDNEKLFF
clone_size: NA; v_call: TRBV15; d_call: TRBD1; j_call: TRBJ2-7; cdr3_nt: TGTGCCACCAGCAGAGATGGGACAGGGGGCGAGCAGTACTTC; cdr3_aa: CATSRDGTGGEQYF
clone_size: NA; v_call: TRBV3-1/TRBV3-2; d_call: NA; j_call: TRBJ1-1; cdr3_nt: TGTGCCAGCAGCCCAGGGAGGGGGACTGAAGCTTTCTTT; cdr3_aa: CASSPGRGTEAFF
clone_size: NA; v_call: TRBV10-2; d_call: TRBD2; j_call: TRBJ2-1; cdr3_nt: TGCGCCCGCGCTGGGGGGGGCGGGGGGAAAGGGTACAATGAGCAGTTCTTC; cdr3_aa: CARAGGGGGKGYNEQFF
clone_size: NA; v_call: TRBV5-6; d_call: NA; j_call: TRBJ1-3; cdr3_nt: TGTGCCAGCAGCTGGCGGGATTTCTCTGGAAACACCATATATTTT; cdr3_aa: CASSWRDFSGNTIYF
clone_size: once; v_call: TRBV28; d_call: NA; j_call: TRBJ2-7; cdr3_nt: TGTGCCAGCGGGTACGAGCAGTACTTC; cdr3_aa: CASGYEQYF
clone_size: NA; v_call: TRBV7-7; d_call: TRBD1; j_call: TRBJ2-5; cdr3_nt: TGTGCCAGCAGCTTAATCAGGGTAACCGGGACAGGGTATGTGGTACCTGCAGAGACCCAGTACTTC; cdr3_aa: CASSLIRVTGTGYVVPAETQYF
clone_size: NA; v_call: TRBV9; d_call: NA; j_call: TRBJ2-2; cdr3_nt: TGTGCCAGCAGGGCCGGGGGTAGCGGTACCGGGGAGCTGTTTTTT; cdr3_aa: CASRAGGSGTGELFF
clone_size: NA; v_call: TRBV27; d_call: NA; j_call: TRBJ2-1; cdr3_nt: TGTGCCAGCAGTTTATACAGGAGAAGCGATGAGCAGTTCTTC; cdr3_aa: CASSLYRRSDEQFF
clone_size: NA; v_call: TRBV3-1/TRBV3-2; d_call: TRBD2; j_call: TRBJ2-1; cdr3_nt: TGTGCCAGCAGCCAAGATATAGGGGGACTAGCGTTTAATGAGCAGTTCTTC; cdr3_aa: CASSQDIGGLAFNEQFF
clone_size: NA; v_call: TRBV20-1; d_call: NA; j_call: TRBJ2-3; cdr3_nt: TGCAGTGCTAGTAGACCAAGGGTACCCACAGATACGCAGTATTTT; cdr3_aa: CSASRPRVPTDTQYF
clone_size: NA; v_call: TRBV5-1; d_call: NA; j_call: TRBJ1-4; cdr3_nt: TGCGCCAGCAGCTTGGCCCCCCCCGGGGGATCTAATGAAAAACTGTTTTTT; cdr3_aa: CASSLAPPGGSNEKLFF
clone_size: NA; v_call: TRBV7-2; d_call: NA; j_call: TRBJ2-1; cdr3_nt: TGTGCCAGCAGCTTAGCGACAGCCTACAATGAGCAGTTCTTC; cdr3_aa: CASSLATAYNEQFF
clone_size: NA; v_call: TRBV5-1; d_call: NA; j_call: TRBJ2-7; cdr3_nt: TGCGCCAGCAGCCGAGCGCCCGGGAGCTCCTACGAGCAGTACTTC; cdr3_aa: CASSRAPGSSYEQYF
clone_size: NA; v_call: TRBV6-5; d_call: NA; j_call: TRBJ1-2; cdr3_nt: TGTGCCAGCAGACCTTCGGGGGACCATGATGGCTACACCTTC; cdr3_aa: CASRPSGDHDGYTF
clone_size: NA; v_call: TRBV27; d_call: TRBD1; j_call: TRBJ1-2; cdr3_nt: TGTGCCAGCAGTCTCTTCCGGGACAGGGGTCTAGGCTATGGCTACACCTTC; cdr3_aa: CASSLFRDRGLGYGYTF
clone_size: NA; v_call: TRBV24-1; d_call: NA; j_call: TRBJ1-1; cdr3_nt: TGTGCCACCAGTGAGGGGGCGCGGGACACTGAAGCTTTCTTT; cdr3_aa: CATSEGARDTEAFF
clone_size: NA; v_call: TRBV28; d_call: TRBD1; j_call: TRBJ1-2; cdr3_nt: TGTGCCAGCAGTTTAGGGGGACAGACTTTCTATGGCTACACCTTC; cdr3_aa: CASSLGGQTFYGYTF
clone_size: NA; v_call: TRBV5-4; d_call: NA; j_call: TRBJ2-1; cdr3_nt: TGTGCCAGCAGCTTGGCCCGCGGTGAGCAGTTCTTC; cdr3_aa: CASSLARGEQFF
clone_size: NA; v_call: TRBV5-5; d_call: NA; j_call: TRBJ2-7; cdr3_nt: TGTGCCAGCAATGACGCGGACGGCTCCTACGAGCAGTACTTC; cdr3_aa: CASNDADGSYEQYF
clone_size: NA; v_call: TRBV2; d_call: NA; j_call: TRBJ2-1; cdr3_nt: TGTGCCAGCAGTGACTCTCATTTCTCCTACAATGAGCAGTTCTTC; cdr3_aa: CASSDSHFSYNEQFF
clone_size: NA; v_call: TRBV11-2; d_call: NA; j_call: TRBJ2-6; cdr3_nt: TGTGCCAGCAGCTTAGAGGGCAGCCGAATCAACGTCCTGACTTTC; cdr3_aa: CASSLEGSRINVLTF
clone_size: once; v_call: TRBV21-1; d_call: NA; j_call: TRBJ2-7; cdr3_nt: TGTGCCAGCAGCAAAGCTGGGGCAGGGATTAACTACGAGCAGTACTTC; cdr3_aa: CASSKAGAGINYEQYF
clone_size: once; v_call: TRBV28; d_call: TRBD1; j_call: TRBJ1-1; cdr3_nt: TGTGCCGTCTGTTTAAACAGGGGCGCGGGGAACACTGAAGCTTTCTTT; cdr3_aa: CAVCLNRGAGNTEAFF